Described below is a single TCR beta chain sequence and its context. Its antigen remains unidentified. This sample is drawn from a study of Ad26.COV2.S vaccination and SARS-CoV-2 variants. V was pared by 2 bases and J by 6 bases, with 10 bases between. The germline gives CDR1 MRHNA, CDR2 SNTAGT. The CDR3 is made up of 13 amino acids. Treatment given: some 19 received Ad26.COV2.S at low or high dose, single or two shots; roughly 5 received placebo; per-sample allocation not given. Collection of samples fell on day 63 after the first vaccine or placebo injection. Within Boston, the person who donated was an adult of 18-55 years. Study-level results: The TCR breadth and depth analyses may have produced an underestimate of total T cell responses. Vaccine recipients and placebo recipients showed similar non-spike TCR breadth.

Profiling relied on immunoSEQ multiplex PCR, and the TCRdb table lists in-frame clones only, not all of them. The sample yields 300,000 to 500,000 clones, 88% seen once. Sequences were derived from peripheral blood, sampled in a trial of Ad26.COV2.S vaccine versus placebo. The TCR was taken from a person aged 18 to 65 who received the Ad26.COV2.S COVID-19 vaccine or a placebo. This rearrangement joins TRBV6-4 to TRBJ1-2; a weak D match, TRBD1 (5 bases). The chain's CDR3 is CASSDGGVHGYTF. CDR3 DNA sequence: TGTGCCAGCAGTGACGGGGGGGTTCATGGCTACACCTTC.